This is a list of T cell receptor beta chains from one sample in a study of cytomegalovirus exposure and HLA in healthy donors. Profiled with immunoSEQ multiplex PCR; TCRdb holds only in-frame clones, not every one. This sample's clone table lists 80,000 to 95,000 clones. Specimen: PBMCs. The source is a man aged 45-65 years in good health and CMV-seropositive. Both conserved end residues are part of each CDR3. A D gene is named only where the DNA matches it firmly.

TRBV10-3	TRBJ2-7	TRBD1	CAISGQGTYEQYF	TGTGCCATCAGTGGACAGGGCACCTACGAGCAGTACTTC
TRBV6-5	TRBJ2-2	NA	CASNVSPTTGELFF	TGTGCCAGCAACGTAAGCCCTACCACCGGGGAGCTGTTTTTT
TRBV25-1	TRBJ2-1	NA	CASSETSSDNEQFF	TGTGCCAGCAGTGAAACTAGCTCCGACAATGAGCAGTTCTTC
TRBV29-1	TRBJ1-1	NA	CSGRTVMNTEAFF	TGCAGCGGGAGGACAGTTATGAACACTGAAGCTTTCTTT
TRBV21-1	TRBJ2-1	NA	CASSKGGQPWEQFF	TGTGCCAGCAGCAAAGGAGGACAGCCGTGGGAGCAGTTCTTC
TRBV6-1	TRBJ1-1	NA	CASSGGFRLNTEAFF	TGTGCCAGCAGCGGGGGGTTTAGGTTGAACACTGAAGCTTTCTTT
TRBV7-2	TRBJ1-2	TRBD1	CASSRRQGGDYGYTF	TGTGCCAGCAGCCGGAGACAGGGGGGAGACTATGGCTACACCTTC
TRBV7-2	TRBJ2-1	TRBD2	CASAEPVRSGRPRDEQFF	TGTGCCAGCGCTGAGCCTGTTCGTAGCGGGAGACCTAGGGATGAGCAGTTCTTC
TRBV4-1	TRBJ2-2	NA	CASSQNPSIAGELFF	TGCGCCAGCAGCCAAAACCCTAGCATCGCCGGGGAGCTGTTTTTT
TRBV29-1	TRBJ2-2	TRBD1	CSVRGTSNTGELFF	TGCAGCGTCAGGGGGACATCGAACACCGGGGAGCTGTTTTTT
TRBV4-3	TRBJ1-4	NA	CASSQAPSIATNEKLFF	TGCGCCAGCAGCCAGGCCCCCTCGATCGCAACTAATGAAAAACTGTTTTTT
TRBV5-1	TRBJ2-1	NA	CASSLGMGDREQFF	TGCGCCAGCAGCTTGGGGATGGGAGACAGGGAGCAGTTCTTC
TRBV5-1	TRBJ1-5	NA	CASSLTWGSNQPQHF	TGCGCCAGCAGCTTGACATGGGGCTCTAATCAGCCCCAGCATTTT
TRBV7-2	TRBJ2-3	NA	CASSPQISDTQYF	TGTGCCAGCAGCCCCCAGATTTCAGATACGCAGTATTTT
TRBV5-6	TRBJ1-4	TRBD1	CASSLAPGQGEKLFF	TGTGCCAGCAGCTTGGCCCCGGGACAGGGTGAAAAACTGTTTTTT
TRBV7-7	TRBJ2-1	TRBD2	CASSPGGSMNEQFF	TGTGCTAGCAGCCCGGGGGGGAGTATGAATGAGCAGTTCTTC
TRBV2	TRBJ1-5	TRBD1	CASSLWGQGPSNQPQHF	TGTGCCAGCTCCCTGTGGGGACAGGGGCCTTCAAATCAGCCCCAGCATTTT
TRBV4-1	TRBJ2-1	NA	CAAGRNEQFF	TGCGCCGCCGGTCGCAATGAGCAGTTCTTC
TRBV18	TRBJ1-2	NA	CASSPAGQEYGYTF	TGTGCCAGCTCACCGGCGGGGCAGGAGTATGGCTACACCTTC
TRBV19	TRBJ2-1	TRBD2	CASSMSSGRWDEQFF	TGTGCCAGTAGTATGAGTAGCGGGAGGTGGGATGAGCAGTTCTTC
TRBV10-3	TRBJ2-1	NA	CAISVSLYNEQFF	TGTGCCATCAGTGTATCTTTATACAATGAGCAGTTCTTC
TRBV6-1	TRBJ1-2	TRBD1	CASTMDRSGYGYTF	TGTGCCAGCACGATGGACAGGTCGGGCTATGGCTACACCTTC
TRBV19	TRBJ1-2	TRBD1	CAIRTGEGYTF	TGTGCCATCCGGACAGGAGAAGGCTACACCTTC
TRBV19	TRBJ2-7	NA	CASSITGNHEQYF	TGTGCCAGTAGTATTACGGGGAACCACGAGCAGTACTTC
TRBV7-2	TRBJ1-2	NA	CASSSPLQSYGYTF	TGTGCCAGCAGCTCCCCCTTACAGTCCTATGGCTACACCTTC
TRBV7-2	TRBJ1-4	NA	CASSLAGTWEKLFF	TGTGCCAGCAGCTTAGCAGGGACATGGGAAAAACTGTTTTTT
TRBV19	TRBJ1-4	NA	CASADPVEKLFF	TGTGCCAGTGCAGATCCCGTTGAAAAACTGTTTTTT
TRBV2	TRBJ2-4	NA	CASSVGDIQYF	TGTGCCAGCAGTGTTGGAGACATTCAGTACTTC
TRBV6-6	TRBJ2-3	TRBD2	CASSLAGGDTQYF	TGTGCCAGCAGCCTAGCGGGGGGAGATACGCAGTATTTT
TRBV19	TRBJ1-1	TRBD1	CASSISGTVNTEAFF	TGTGCCAGTAGTATCAGTGGGACAGTGAACACTGAAGCTTTCTTT
TRBV11-2	TRBJ2-3	NA	CASSSADTQYF	TGTGCCAGCAGCTCTGCAGATACGCAGTATTTT
TRBV30	TRBJ1-5	NA	CAWSVGLVSNQPQHF	TGTGCCTGGAGTGTGGGCTTGGTGAGCAATCAGCCCCAGCATTTT
TRBV18	TRBJ2-5	TRBD2	CASSKTSGETQYF	TGTGCCAGCTCGAAGACTAGCGGAGAGACCCAGTACTTC
TRBV14	TRBJ2-1	TRBD2	CASGAGTSSFF	TGTGCCAGCGGAGCCGGGACTAGTTCGTTCTTC
TRBV15	TRBJ2-3	TRBD2	CATSRGTSGSTDTQYF	TGTGCCACCAGCAGGGGGACTAGCGGGAGTACAGATACGCAGTATTTT
TRBV5-1	TRBJ1-2	TRBD1	CASSLGRGPYGYTF	TGCGCCAGCAGCTTGGGTAGGGGGCCCTATGGCTACACCTTC
TRBV27	TRBJ1-1	NA	CASSQYPRDLNTEAFF	TGTGCCAGCAGCCAGTACCCCCGGGATCTGAACACTGAAGCTTTCTTT
TRBV5-6	TRBJ1-1	NA	CASSLIAPPGRNTEAFF	TGTGCCAGCAGCTTGATAGCCCCCCCTGGCAGGAACACTGAAGCTTTCTTT
TRBV7-8	TRBJ1-2	NA	CASSFRRGGPGYTF	TGTGCCAGCAGCTTCCGAAGGGGGGGTCCCGGCTACACCTTC
TRBV7-2	TRBJ2-1	TRBD2	CASSTEVAGYNEQFF	TGTGCCAGCAGCACAGAGGTAGCGGGGTACAATGAGCAGTTCTTC
TRBV4-2	TRBJ1-4	NA	CASSQVPQVNEKLFF	TGTGCCAGCAGCCAAGTCCCACAAGTTAATGAAAAACTGTTTTTT
TRBV4-2	TRBJ1-1	TRBD1	CASSPSTGLNTEAFF	TGTGCCAGCAGCCCGTCGACAGGGTTAAACACTGAAGCTTTCTTT
TRBV2	TRBJ2-1	TRBD2	CASMNGLAGLDEQFF	TGTGCCAGCATGAATGGACTAGCGGGACTTGATGAGCAGTTCTTC
TRBV25-1	TRBJ2-1	TRBD2	CASSLGTSGRNEQFF	TGTGCCAGCAGCTTAGGGACTAGCGGGAGGAATGAGCAGTTCTTC
TRBV4-3	TRBJ1-1	NA	CASSQAGTENTEAFF	TGCGCCAGCAGCCAAGCCGGGACTGAGAACACTGAAGCTTTCTTT
TRBV4-1	TRBJ1-2	NA	CASSQGGTNYGYTF	TGCGCCAGCAGCCAAGGGGGCACTAACTATGGCTACACCTTC
TRBV18	TRBJ2-2	TRBD1	CASSPNRGTGELFF	TGTGCCAGCTCACCCAACAGGGGCACCGGGGAGCTGTTTTTT